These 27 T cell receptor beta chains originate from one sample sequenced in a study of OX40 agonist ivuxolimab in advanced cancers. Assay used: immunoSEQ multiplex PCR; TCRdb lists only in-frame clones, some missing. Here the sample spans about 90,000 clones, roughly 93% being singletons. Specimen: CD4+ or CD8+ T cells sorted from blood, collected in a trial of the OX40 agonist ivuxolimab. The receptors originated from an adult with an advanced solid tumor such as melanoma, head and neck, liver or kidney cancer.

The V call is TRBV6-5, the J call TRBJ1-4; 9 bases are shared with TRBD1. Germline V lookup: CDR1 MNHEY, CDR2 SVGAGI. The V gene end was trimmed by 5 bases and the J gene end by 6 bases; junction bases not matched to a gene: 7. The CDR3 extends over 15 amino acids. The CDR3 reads CASSPRDRVHEKLFF. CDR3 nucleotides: TGTGCCAGCAGTCCACGGGACAGGGTTCATGAAAAACTGTTTTTT.

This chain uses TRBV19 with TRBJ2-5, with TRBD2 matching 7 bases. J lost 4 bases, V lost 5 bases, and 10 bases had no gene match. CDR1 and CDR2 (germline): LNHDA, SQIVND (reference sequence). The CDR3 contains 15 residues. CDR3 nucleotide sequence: TGTGCCAGTAGTGTATGGGACGGCGGGGGAGAGACCCAGTACTTC. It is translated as CASSVWDGGGETQYF.

CDR3 DNA sequence: TGTGCCAGCAGTGATTTGCAGCCCTACAATGAGCAGTTCTTC. This codes for CASSDLQPYNEQFF. The chain employs TRBV2 and TRBJ2-1, with D uncertain. The V gene's germline CDR1 is SNHLY and CDR2 FYNNEI. V lost 3 bases and J lost 2, with 8 bases in between. The CDR3 is 14 residues long.

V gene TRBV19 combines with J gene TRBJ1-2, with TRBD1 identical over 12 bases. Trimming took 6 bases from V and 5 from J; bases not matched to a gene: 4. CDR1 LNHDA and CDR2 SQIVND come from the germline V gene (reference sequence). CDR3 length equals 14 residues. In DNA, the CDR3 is TGTGCCAGTAGCAGGGACAGGGGGCAATATGGCTACACCTTC. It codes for CASSRDRGQYGYTF.

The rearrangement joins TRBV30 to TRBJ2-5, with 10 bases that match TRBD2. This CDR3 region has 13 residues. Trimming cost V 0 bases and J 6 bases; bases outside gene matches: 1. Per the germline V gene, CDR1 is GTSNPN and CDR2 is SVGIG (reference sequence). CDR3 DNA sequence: TGTGCCTGGAGTGTTAGCGGGAGGCAGACCCAGTACTTC. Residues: CAWSVSGRQTQYF.

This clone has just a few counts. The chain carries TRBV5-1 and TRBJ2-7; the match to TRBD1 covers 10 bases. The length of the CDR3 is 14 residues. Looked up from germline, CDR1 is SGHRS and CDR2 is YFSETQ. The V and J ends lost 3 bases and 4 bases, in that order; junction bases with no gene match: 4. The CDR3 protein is CASSWGQGKYEQYF. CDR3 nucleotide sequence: TGCGCCAGCAGCTGGGGACAGGGGAAATACGAGCAGTACTTC.

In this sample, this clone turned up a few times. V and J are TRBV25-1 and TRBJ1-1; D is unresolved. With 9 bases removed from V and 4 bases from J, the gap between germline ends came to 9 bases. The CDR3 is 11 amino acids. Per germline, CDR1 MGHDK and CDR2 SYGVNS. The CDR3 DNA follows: TGTGCCAGTGGAGGATTCACTGAAGCTTTCTTT. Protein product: CASGGFTEAFF.

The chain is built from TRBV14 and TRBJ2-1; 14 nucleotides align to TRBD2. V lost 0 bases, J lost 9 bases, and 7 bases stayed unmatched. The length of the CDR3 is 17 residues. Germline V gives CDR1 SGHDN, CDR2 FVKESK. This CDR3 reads CASSQERTSGRRSEQFF. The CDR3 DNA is TGTGCCAGCAGCCAAGAAAGGACTAGCGGGAGGAGGAGTGAGCAGTTCTTC. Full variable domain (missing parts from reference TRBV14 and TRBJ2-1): EAGVTQFPSHSVIEKGQTVTLRCDPISGHDNLYWYRRVMGKEIKFLLHFVKESKQDESGMPNNRFLAERTGGTYSTLKVQPAELEDSGVYFCASSQERTSGRRSEQFFGPGTRLTVL.

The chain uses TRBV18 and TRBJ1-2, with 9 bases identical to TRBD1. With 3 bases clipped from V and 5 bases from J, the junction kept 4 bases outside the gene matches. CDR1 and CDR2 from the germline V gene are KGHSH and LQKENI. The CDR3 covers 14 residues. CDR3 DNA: TGTGCCAGCTCACCGGGACAGGGACGTTATGGCTACACCTTC. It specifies CASSPGQGRYGYTF.

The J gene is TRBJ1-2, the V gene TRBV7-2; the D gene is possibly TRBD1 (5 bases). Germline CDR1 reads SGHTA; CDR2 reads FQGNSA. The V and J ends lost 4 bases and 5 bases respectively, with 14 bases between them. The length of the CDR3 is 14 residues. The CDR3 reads CASSSAGTAYGYTF. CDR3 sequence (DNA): TGTGCCAGCAGCTCAGCCGGGACCGCGTATGGCTACACCTTC.

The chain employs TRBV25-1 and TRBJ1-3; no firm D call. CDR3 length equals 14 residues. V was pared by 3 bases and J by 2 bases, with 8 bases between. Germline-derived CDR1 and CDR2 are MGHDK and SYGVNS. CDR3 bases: TGTGCCAGCAGTGACTATCTGCCTGGAAACACCATATATTTT. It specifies CASSDYLPGNTIYF.

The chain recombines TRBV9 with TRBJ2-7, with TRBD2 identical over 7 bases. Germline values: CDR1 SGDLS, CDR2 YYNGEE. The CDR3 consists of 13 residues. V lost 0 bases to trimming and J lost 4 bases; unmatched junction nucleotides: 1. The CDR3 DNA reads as TGTGCCAGCAGCGTAGGGGAGGGGTACGAGCAGTACTTC. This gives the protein CASSVGEGYEQYF.

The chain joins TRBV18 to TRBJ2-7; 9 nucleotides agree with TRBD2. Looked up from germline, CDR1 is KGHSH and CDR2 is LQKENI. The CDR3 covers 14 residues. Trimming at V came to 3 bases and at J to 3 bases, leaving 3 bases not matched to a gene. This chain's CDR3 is CASSPGLASYEQYF. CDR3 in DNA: TGTGCCAGCTCACCCGGACTAGCGAGCTACGAGCAGTACTTC.

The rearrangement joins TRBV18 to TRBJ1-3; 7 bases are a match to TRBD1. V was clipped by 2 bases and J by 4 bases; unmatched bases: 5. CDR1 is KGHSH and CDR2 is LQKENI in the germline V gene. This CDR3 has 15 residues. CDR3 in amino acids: CASSPGTVSGNTIYF. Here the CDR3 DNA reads TGTGCCAGCTCACCAGGGACAGTCAGCGGAAACACCATATATTTT.

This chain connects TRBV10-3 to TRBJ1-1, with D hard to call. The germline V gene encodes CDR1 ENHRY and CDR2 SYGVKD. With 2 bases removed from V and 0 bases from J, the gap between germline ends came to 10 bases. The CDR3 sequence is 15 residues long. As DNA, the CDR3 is TGTGCCATCAGTGAGGACGGGCGGATGAACACTGAAGCTTTCTTT. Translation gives CAISEDGRMNTEAFF.

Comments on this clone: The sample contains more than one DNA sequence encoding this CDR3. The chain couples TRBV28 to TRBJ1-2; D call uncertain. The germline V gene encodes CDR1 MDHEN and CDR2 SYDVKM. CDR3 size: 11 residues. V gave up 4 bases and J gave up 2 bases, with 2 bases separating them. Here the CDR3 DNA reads TGTGCCAGCAGTTCAAACTATGGCTACACCTTC. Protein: CASSSNYGYTF.

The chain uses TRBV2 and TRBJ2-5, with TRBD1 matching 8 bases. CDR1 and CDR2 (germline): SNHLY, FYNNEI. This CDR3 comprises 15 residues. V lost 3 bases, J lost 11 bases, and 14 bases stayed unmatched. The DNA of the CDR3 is TGTGCCAGCAGTGAGCAGGGGGCGGCTAGCTGGGAGCAGTACTTC. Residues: CASSEQGAASWEQYF.

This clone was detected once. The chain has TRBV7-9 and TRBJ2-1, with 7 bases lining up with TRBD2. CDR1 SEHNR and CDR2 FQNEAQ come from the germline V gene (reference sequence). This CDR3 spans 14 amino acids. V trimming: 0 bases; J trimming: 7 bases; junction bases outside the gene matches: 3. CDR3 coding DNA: TGTGCCAGCAGCTTAGCCGGGACTATAAATGAGCAGTTCTTC. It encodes CASSLAGTINEQFF.

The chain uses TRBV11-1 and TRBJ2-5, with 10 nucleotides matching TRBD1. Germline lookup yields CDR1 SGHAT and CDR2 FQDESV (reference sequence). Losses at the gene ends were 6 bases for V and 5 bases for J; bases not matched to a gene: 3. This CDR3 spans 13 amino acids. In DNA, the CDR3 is TGTGCCAGCAGTTGGGGACAGGGGGAGACCCAGTACTTC. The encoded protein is CASSWGQGETQYF.

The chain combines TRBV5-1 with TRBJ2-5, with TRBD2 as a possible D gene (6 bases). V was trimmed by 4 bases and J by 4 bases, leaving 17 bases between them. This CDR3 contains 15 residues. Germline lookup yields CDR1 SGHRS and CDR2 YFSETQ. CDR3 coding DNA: TGCGCCAGCAGCAGGATGGCCTTCGGGGGAGAGACCCAGTACTTC. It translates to CASSRMAFGGETQYF.

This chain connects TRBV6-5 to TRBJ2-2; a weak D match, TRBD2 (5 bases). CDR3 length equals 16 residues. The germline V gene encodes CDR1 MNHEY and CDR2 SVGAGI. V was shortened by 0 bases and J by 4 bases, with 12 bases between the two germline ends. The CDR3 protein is CASSYSGGRGTGELFF. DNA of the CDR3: TGTGCCAGCAGTTACTCTGGAGGCCGGGGCACCGGGGAGCTGTTTTTT.

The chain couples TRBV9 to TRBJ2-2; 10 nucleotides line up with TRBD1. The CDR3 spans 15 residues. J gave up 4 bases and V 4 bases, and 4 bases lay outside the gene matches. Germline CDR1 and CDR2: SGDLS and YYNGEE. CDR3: CASSYRQGATGELFF. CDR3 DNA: TGTGCCAGCAGCTACAGACAGGGGGCCACCGGGGAGCTGTTTTTT. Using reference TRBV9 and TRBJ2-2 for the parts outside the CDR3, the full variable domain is DSGVTQTPKHLITATGQRVTLRCSPRSGDLSVYWYQQSLDQGLQFLIQYYNGEERAKGNILERFSAQQFPDLHSELNLSSLELGDSALYFCASSYRQGATGELFFGEGSRLTVL.

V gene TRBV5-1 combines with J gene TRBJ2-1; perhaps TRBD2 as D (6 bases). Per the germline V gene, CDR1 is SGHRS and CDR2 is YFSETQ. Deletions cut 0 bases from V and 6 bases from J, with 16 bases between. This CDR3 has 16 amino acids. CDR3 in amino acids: CASSLVGGGPTNEQFF. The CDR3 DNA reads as TGCGCCAGCAGCTTGGTAGGTGGAGGGCCCACCAATGAGCAGTTCTTC.

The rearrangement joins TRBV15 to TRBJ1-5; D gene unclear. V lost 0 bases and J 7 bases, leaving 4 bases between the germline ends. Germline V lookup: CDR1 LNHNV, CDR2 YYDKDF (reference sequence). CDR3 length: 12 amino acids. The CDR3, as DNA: TGTGCCACCAGCAGAGATACCCAGCCCCAGCATTTT. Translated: CATSRDTQPQHF. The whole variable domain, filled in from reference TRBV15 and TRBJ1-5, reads DAMVIQNPRYQVTQFGKPVTLSCSQTLNHNVMYWYQQKSSQAPKLLFHYYDKDFNNEADTPDNFQSRRPNTSFCFLDIRSPGLGDTAMYLCATSRDTQPQHFGDGTRLSIL.

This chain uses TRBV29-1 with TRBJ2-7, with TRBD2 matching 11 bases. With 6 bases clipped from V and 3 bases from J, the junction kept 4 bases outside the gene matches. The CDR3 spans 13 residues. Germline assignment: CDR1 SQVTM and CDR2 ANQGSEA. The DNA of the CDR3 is TGCAGCGTGCTACTAGCGGGAGTCTACGAGCAGTACTTC. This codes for CSVLLAGVYEQYF.

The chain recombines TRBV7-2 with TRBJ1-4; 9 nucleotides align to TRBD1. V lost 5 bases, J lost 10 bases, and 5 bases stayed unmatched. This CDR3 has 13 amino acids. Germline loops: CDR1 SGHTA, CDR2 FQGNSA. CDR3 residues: CASSETGGRKLFF. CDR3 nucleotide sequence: TGTGCCAGCAGCGAAACAGGGGGCAGAAAACTGTTTTTT.

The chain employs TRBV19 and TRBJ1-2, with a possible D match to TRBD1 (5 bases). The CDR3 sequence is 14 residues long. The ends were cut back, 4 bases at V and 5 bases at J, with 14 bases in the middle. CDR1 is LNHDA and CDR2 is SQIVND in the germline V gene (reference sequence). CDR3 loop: CASSTQGGLYGYTF. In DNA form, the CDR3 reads TGTGCCAGTAGTACTCAGGGTGGGCTTTATGGCTACACCTTC.